The 29 T cell receptor beta chains presented below share a single source sample, sequenced in a study of T cell repertoires in cytomegalovirus infection. TCRdb reprocessed the reads with MiXCR, giving one entry per CDR3 protein. The sample holds approximately 700,000 distinct CDR3 sequences, approximately 34% seen once. Specimen: PBMCs. The receptors derive from a human donor in good health (CMV status not recorded). Some clones in this sample may be carry-over from other donors' samples.

This clonotype was counted a few times. The J gene is TRBJ1-4, the V gene TRBV7-6; 8 bases map to TRBD1. Germline V CDR1 and CDR2: SGHVS, FNYEAQ. V lost 7 bases, J lost 8 bases, and 6 bases stayed unmatched. The length of the CDR3 is 13 residues. CDR3 sequence reads: CASKDRAAEKLFF. The CDR3 DNA is TGTGCCAGCAAGGACAGGGCTGCCGAAAAACTGTTTTTT.

J is TRBJ2-7 and V is TRBV28; unclear D gene. Trimming took 7 bases from V and 3 from J, leaving 13 bases between them. CDR1 is MDHEN and CDR2 is SYDVKM in the germline V gene. CDR3 size: 13 residues. The CDR3 is CASNPSQNYEQYF. The CDR3 DNA sequence: TGTGCCAGCAACCCCTCACAGAACTACGAGCAGTACTTC.

The chain is built from TRBV6-1 and TRBJ2-1; D is ambiguous. The CDR3 contains 14 residues. From germline, CDR1 is MNHNS and CDR2 SASEGT. V was trimmed by 6 bases and J by 1 base, leaving 10 bases between them. CDR3 residues: CASSQLISYNEQFF. Written as DNA, the CDR3 is TGTGCCAGCAGCCAACTAATTTCCTACAATGAGCAGTTCTTC.

This clonotype was recorded a few times. The chain links TRBV4-2 to TRBJ2-3; perhaps TRBD2 as D (7 bases). The germline V and J ends were trimmed by 0 bases and 6 bases, with 19 bases remaining between them. In germline, CDR1 is LGHNA, CDR2 YNFKEQ. There are 17 residues in the CDR3. The CDR3 spells CASSQEVGGGAADTQYF. The DNA of the CDR3 is TGTGCCAGCAGCCAAGAGGTTGGTGGGGGGGCCGCGGATACGCAGTATTTT.

The gene calls are TRBV29-1 and TRBJ2-7, with a possible D match to TRBD2 (6 bases). Trimming took off 7 bases at V and 5 bases at J, with 18 bases between the two ends. CDR3 size: 13 residues. Germline V CDR1 and CDR2: SQVTM, ANQGSEA. In nucleotides, the CDR3 is TGCAGCGCTGCCAAGGACGGGACTGACGAGCAGTACTTC. It is translated as CSAAKDGTDEQYF.

This clonotype was counted between two and nine times. The chain joins TRBV3-1 to TRBJ2-2; 12 nucleotides match TRBD2. CDR1 is LGHDT, CDR2 YNNKEL, per germline (reference sequence). V lost 4 bases, J lost 10 bases, and 10 bases stayed unmatched. The CDR3 loop spans 16 amino acids. The CDR3 region is CASSPRPGLAGPELFF. In nucleotides, the CDR3 is TGTGCCAGCAGCCCTCGTCCGGGACTAGCGGGCCCGGAGCTGTTTTTT.

This clonotype turned up a few times. V gene TRBV6-6 combines with J gene TRBJ1-1; D gene uncertain. The CDR3 is 15 amino acids. V was cut by 7 bases and J by 5 bases, with 20 bases left in between. CDR1 MNHNY and CDR2 SVGAGI come from the germline V gene (reference sequence). The DNA for the CDR3 is TGTGCCAGCACCCTCGACGAGGCAGCGGGGACTGAAGCTTTCTTT. The encoded protein is CASTLDEAAGTEAFF.

As for this clonotype: Likely a read error: the CDR3 ends without its conserved phenylalanine or tryptophan. The V and J genes are TRBV7-8 and TRBJ2-1; 7 positions match TRBD1. V was clipped by 0 bases and J by 8 bases; unmatched bases: 13. CDR3 length equals 17 residues. Germline V gives CDR1 SGHVS, CDR2 FQNEAQ. CDR3 nucleotides: TGTGCCAGCAGCTTAGCGTCAGGACAGGAAGGAAGCTATGAGCAGTTCTTA. Amino acids: CASSLASGQEGSYEQFL.

The chain carries TRBV14 and TRBJ2-1; TRBD2 matches 9 bases. Germline V gene lookup returns CDR1 SGHDN and CDR2 FVKESK. V shed 9 bases and J 4 bases; nucleotides not matched to a gene: 10. This CDR3 has 15 residues. Here the CDR3 reads CASGVGLAGYNEQFF. For the CDR3, the DNA is TGTGCCAGTGGGGTGGGACTAGCAGGATACAATGAGCAGTTCTTC.

This clonotype was observed once. The CDR3 DNA reads TGTGCCAGCAGCTTTTCGATTCGGAGACAGGGAAGCGACGAGCAGTACTTC. Protein product: CASSFSIRRQGSDEQYF. The chain uses TRBV5-6 and TRBJ2-7; 7 nucleotides align to TRBD1. Germline V gene lookup returns CDR1 SGHDT and CDR2 YYEEEE. The CDR3 contains 17 residues. After removal of 2 bases from V and 5 bases from J, the junction contained 16 bases not matched to a gene. Drawing the rest from reference TRBV5-6 and TRBJ2-7, the complete variable domain is DAGVTQSPTHLIKTRGQQVTLRCSPKSGHDTVSWYQQALGQGPQFIFQYYEEEERQRGNFPDRFSGHQFPNYSSELNVNALLLGDSALYLCASSFSIRRQGSDEQYFGPGTRLTVT.

DNA for the CDR3: TGTGCCAGTAAGGGGGGGACAGGGAACACCGGGGAGCTGTTTTTT. This gives the protein CASKGGTGNTGELFF. J is TRBJ2-2 and V is TRBV19; a possible D gene is TRBD1 (8 bases). Trimming stripped 7 bases from V and 1 base from J, with 13 bases between. The germline gives CDR1 LNHDA, CDR2 SQIVND (reference sequence). The CDR3 consists of 15 residues.

J is TRBJ2-7 and V is TRBV7-8, with 13 bases identical to TRBD2. Germline V gene sequence: CDR1 SGHVS, CDR2 FQNEAQ. CDR3 size: 16 residues. V shed 2 bases and J 0 bases; nucleotides not matched to a gene: 1. CDR3 loop: CASSLTSGGVSYEQYF. For the CDR3, the DNA is TGTGCCAGCAGCTTAACTAGCGGGGGGGTCTCCTACGAGCAGTACTTC.

This clonotype came up many times. The rearrangement links TRBV7-2 to TRBJ2-1; D unresolved. The V gene's germline CDR1 is SGHTA and CDR2 FQGNSA. The CDR3 sequence is 15 residues long. Trimming cost V 4 bases and J 0 bases, with 10 bases left between them. The CDR3 here is CASSSSGYSYNEQFF. The CDR3 coding sequence is TGTGCCAGCAGCTCATCGGGTTACTCCTACAATGAGCAGTTCTTC.

In this sample, this clonotype turned up a few times. The chain links TRBV27 to TRBJ1-6, with D unclear. The CDR3 spans 17 residues. Trimming took 6 bases from V and 5 from J, leaving 20 bases between them. Germline assignment: CDR1 MNHEY and CDR2 SMNVEV (reference sequence). DNA for the CDR3: TGTGCCAGCAGCAAACACATCGGGTTCCCAAATAATTCACCCCTCCACTTT. This gives the protein CASSKHIGFPNNSPLHF.

V gene TRBV12-3 or TRBV12-4 combines with J gene TRBJ2-5; no firm D call. V dropped 2 bases and J dropped 5 bases, with 6 bases sitting between them. The CDR3 totals 12 residues. CDR3 in amino acids: CASSLIRETQYF. Here the CDR3 DNA reads TGTGCCAGCAGTTTAATAAGGGAGACCCAGTACTTC.

This clonotype came up a few times. This chain joins TRBV2 and TRBJ2-7, with D possibly called TRBD1 or TRBD2 (6 bases each). Germline CDR1 SNHLY, CDR2 FYNNEI. The CDR3 covers 14 residues. Trimming left V 6 bases short and J 6 bases short, with 18 bases between. The CDR3 is CASSAGHPRGEQYF. CDR3 DNA sequence: TGTGCCAGCAGCGCGGGACACCCAAGGGGCGAGCAGTACTTC.

A remark on this clonotype: A read error may explain this, as a much larger clone is one base away. The rearrangement uses TRBV27 and TRBJ2-5, with D perhaps assigned TRBD1 or TRBD2 (5 bases each). Trimming shortened V by 5 bases and J by 5 bases, and 27 bases separated the two germline ends. Per the germline V gene, CDR1 is MNHEY and CDR2 is SMNVEV (reference sequence). The CDR3 has 18 amino acids. CDR3 nucleotide sequence: TGTGCCAGCAGTACCCAATCCCCCGTCCGGGACCCCGGGGAGACCCAGTACTTC. Its translation is CASSTQSPVRDPGETQYF.

The rearrangement links TRBV5-1 to TRBJ1-6, with TRBD1 identical over 8 bases. V dropped 4 bases and J dropped 10; count of bases not matched to a gene: 25. Germline CDR1 and CDR2: SGHRS and YFSETQ. This CDR3 comprises 20 residues. The CDR3: CASSLRGGGQGSDRGSPLHF. The CDR3 nucleotides are TGCGCCAGCAGCCTCCGAGGGGGCGGACAGGGATCAGATCGCGGGTCACCCCTCCACTTT.

This clonotype was counted many times. This chain connects TRBV7-2 to TRBJ2-1; 9 bases are a match to TRBD2. In germline, CDR1 is SGHTA, CDR2 FQGNSA. The CDR3 runs 20 residues. J was trimmed by 4 bases and V by 1 base; bases with no gene match: 17. This CDR3 reads CASSLVGLELAGKGYNEQFF. CDR3 DNA sequence: TGTGCCAGCAGCTTAGTTGGGCTCGAGCTAGCGGGAAAAGGATACAATGAGCAGTTCTTC.

This clonotype occurred many times. This chain connects TRBV7-2 to TRBJ1-1; D not certain. The V gene's germline CDR1 is SGHTA and CDR2 FQGNSA. The CDR3 is 15 amino acids. The germline V and J ends were trimmed by 5 bases and 0 bases, with 13 bases remaining between them. The CDR3 sequence: CASSTQQQLNTEAFF. The CDR3 bases are TGTGCCAGCAGCACCCAACAGCAGCTGAACACTGAAGCTTTCTTT.

In its sample, this clonotype was seen a few times. The rearrangement uses TRBV12-3 or TRBV12-4 and TRBJ2-7; maybe TRBD1 (5 bases). V lost 6 bases and J 0 bases, leaving 12 bases between the germline ends. This CDR3 region has 14 residues. The CDR3 spells CASSRRTGSYEQYF. DNA of the CDR3: TGTGCCAGCAGCCGACGCACAGGCTCCTACGAGCAGTACTTC.

The chain joins TRBV6-5 to TRBJ1-3; D is unclear. V lost 5 bases and J lost 4, with 9 bases in between. CDR3 size: 13 residues. Germline CDR1 MNHEY, CDR2 SVGAGI. For the CDR3, the DNA is TGTGCCAGCAGTCCTCCGTCCGGAAACACCATATATTTT. Protein product: CASSPPSGNTIYF.

This chain links TRBV13 with TRBJ2-1; D possibly corresponds to TRBD1 (6 bases). Germline V lookup: CDR1 PRHDT, CDR2 FYEKMQ (reference sequence). CDR3 length equals 14 residues. The V end was cut by 5 bases, the J end by 10 bases, with 18 bases between. The CDR3 loop is CASSPQTGQREQFF. The CDR3 DNA follows: TGTGCCAGCAGCCCCCAAACAGGACAGCGAGAGCAGTTCTTC.

V and J are TRBV11-2 and TRBJ2-5, with D tentatively TRBD2 (6 bases). There are 14 residues in the CDR3. Germline CDR1 and CDR2: SGHAT and FQNNGV. V gave up 5 bases and J gave up 6 bases, with 16 bases separating them. CDR3 bases: TGTGCCAGCAGCATACCGGGACTGGGAAAGACCCAGTACTTC. Translation: CASSIPGLGKTQYF.

This clonotype showed up just a few times. The chain recombines TRBV10-1 with TRBJ2-3; D is possibly TRBD2 (7 bases). CDR1 is WNHNN and CDR2 is SYGVQD in the germline V gene (reference sequence). The CDR3 consists of 15 residues. The V and J ends lost 3 bases and 3 bases respectively, with 13 bases between them. CDR3 loop: CASSDGGAGTDTQYF. The CDR3 DNA follows: TGCGCCAGCAGTGATGGGGGGGCCGGGACAGATACGCAGTATTTT.

DNA for the CDR3: TGCGCCAGCAGCCAAGATTTAACGCAGCAAGAGACCCAGTACTTC. It specifies CASSQDLTQQETQYF. This rearrangement joins TRBV4-1 to TRBJ2-5; D is ambiguous. V was cut by 0 bases and J by 2 bases, with 10 bases left in between. Germline-derived CDR1 and CDR2 are MGHRA and YSYEKL. The CDR3 runs 15 residues.

The chain couples TRBV12-3 or TRBV12-4 to TRBJ2-2, with D perhaps matching TRBD2 (5 bases). The CDR3 totals 15 residues. The V end lost 10 bases, the J end lost 4 bases, and 19 bases lay between the germline ends. The CDR3 sequence: CAILDWEEGTGELFF. DNA for the CDR3: TGTGCCATCTTGGACTGGGAAGAAGGCACCGGGGAGCTGTTTTTT.

The rearrangement links TRBV6-2 or TRBV6-3 to TRBJ2-5, with TRBD2 identical over 7 bases. Per the germline V gene, CDR1 is MNHEY and CDR2 is SVGEGT. The CDR3 extends over 15 amino acids. After removal of 2 bases from V and 0 bases from J, the junction contained 3 bases not matched to a gene. The chain's CDR3 is CASSYKRGNQETQYF. In DNA, the CDR3 is TGTGCCAGCAGTTACAAGCGGGGTAACCAAGAGACCCAGTACTTC.

The rearrangement uses TRBV7-9 and TRBJ2-2; TRBD1 matches at 12 bases. The J segment lost 5 bases and the V segment lost 7 bases, leaving 5 bases of the junction unmatched. This CDR3 is built from 15 residues. CDR1 is SEHNR, CDR2 FQNEAQ, per germline (reference sequence). CDR3 protein: CASIGTGGATGELFF. In DNA, the CDR3 is TGTGCCAGCATCGGGACAGGGGGCGCAACCGGGGAGCTGTTTTTT.